The T cell receptor beta chain described here comes from a study of cytomegalovirus exposure and HLA in healthy donors. General study findings and limits: Rare sequences made up most TCRs, while some public TCRs were found in many donors. In vitro assays verified that a few CMV-associated chains recognized CMV antigens specifically. TCR beta chains numbering under 200 were designated cytomegalovirus-associated.

Concerning this clone itself: Antigen: not known.

The donors were in the roughly 110-subject validation cohort, distinct from the roughly 720-subject first cohort. The CDR3 totals 15 residues. Per germline, CDR1 SEHNR and CDR2 FQNEAQ (reference sequence). After removal of 9 bases from V and 2 bases from J, the junction contained 11 bases not matched to a gene. This table comes from immunoSEQ multiplex PCR, and its TCRdb copy is limited to in-frame clones, with some not included. The sample carries approximately 98,000 clones, roughly 95% recorded once. Sequencing was performed on PBMCs. This sequence was found in a woman aged 18-29 years in good health and CMV-seronegative. V is TRBV7-9 and J is TRBJ2-7, with 9 bases identical to TRBD1. Here the CDR3 reads CASQELDRGAYEQYF. The CDR3 DNA is TGTGCCAGTCAAGAACTGGACAGGGGAGCCTACGAGCAGTACTTC.